These 27 T cell receptor beta chains were all obtained from the same sample, sequenced in a study of T cell changes during pregnancy in multiple sclerosis. Sequenced by immunoSEQ multiplex PCR; TCRdb stores in-frame clones only, minus some. The sample shows some 59,000 clones, approximately 91% of them seen only once. The sequencing used peripheral blood, collected in the second trimester of pregnancy. These receptors came from a female donor with multiple sclerosis, enrolled in a pregnancy study.

The V gene is TRBV2, the J gene TRBJ2-5; possible D gene TRBD1, 6 bases. The ends were cut back, 1 base at V and 3 bases at J, with 18 bases in the middle. The CDR3 consists of 17 residues. CDR1 and CDR2 (germline): SNHLY, FYNNEI. In DNA form, the CDR3 reads TGTGCCAGCAGTGAAGGGGCACCGGGACACGTAGAAGAGACCCAGTACTTC. Protein product: CASSEGAPGHVEETQYF. The full variable domain, rest sourced from reference TRBV2 and TRBJ2-5, is EPEVTQTPSHQVTQMGQEVILRCVPISNHLYFYWYRQILGQKVEFLVSFYNNEISEKSEIFDDQFSVERPDGSNFTLKIRSTKLEDSAMYFCASSEGAPGHVEETQYFGPGTRLLVL.

This chain joins TRBV5-1 and TRBJ2-1; 7 bases match TRBD1. J lost 5 bases, V lost 1 base, and 12 bases had no gene match. Germline V gives CDR1 SGHRS, CDR2 YFSETQ. The CDR3 consists of 17 residues. The CDR3 DNA reads as TGCGCCAGCAGCTTGCTGAGAGGGGACAGTGCAAACAATGAGCAGTTCTTC. Translating it yields CASSLLRGDSANNEQFF.

In this sample, this clone turned up once. The rearrangement links TRBV29-1 to TRBJ2-2; D is possibly TRBD2 (5 bases). V gave up 5 bases and J gave up 3 bases, with 13 bases separating them. This CDR3 is 14 amino acids long. CDR1 is SQVTM, CDR2 ANQGSEA, per germline. CDR3 nucleotide sequence: TGCAGCGTTCGAGGGCGATTGGACACCGGGGAGCTGTTTTTT. This encodes CSVRGRLDTGELFF.

This clone occurred once. The J gene is TRBJ2-7, the V gene TRBV28; the D gene is possibly TRBD1 (6 bases). This CDR3 comprises 15 residues. Germline loops: CDR1 MDHEN, CDR2 SYDVKM. Deletions cut 2 bases from V and 6 bases from J, with 17 bases between. Here the CDR3 reads CASSLLAGDGREQYF. DNA of the CDR3: TGTGCCAGCAGTTTACTGGCAGGGGATGGGCGCGAGCAGTACTTC. Complete variable domain (other parts from reference TRBV28 and TRBJ2-7): DVKVTQSSRYLVKRTGEKVFLECVQDMDHENMFWYRQDPGLGLRLIYFSYDVKMKEKGDIPEGYSVSREKKERFSLILESASTNQTSMYLCASSLLAGDGREQYFGPGTRLTVT.

The chain links TRBV7-2 to TRBJ2-1; a weak D match, TRBD2 (7 bases). The CDR3 runs 16 residues. Trimming stripped 2 bases from V and 6 bases from J, with 17 bases between. In germline, CDR1 is SGHTA, CDR2 FQGNSA. CDR3 amino acids: CASSLTLGGPSNEQFF. In nucleotides, the CDR3 is TGTGCCAGCAGCTTAACACTGGGGGGGCCTTCCAATGAGCAGTTCTTC.

V gene TRBV2 combines with J gene TRBJ1-1, with 7 bases identical to TRBD1. The CDR3 sequence is 13 residues long. Trimming cost V 7 bases and J 1 base; bases outside gene matches: 3. Germline V gene data show CDR1 as SNHLY and CDR2 as FYNNEI. The DNA of the CDR3 is TGTGCCAGCACTCGACAGGGGAACACTGAAGCTTTCTTT. As protein: CASTRQGNTEAFF.

The chain recombines TRBV30 with TRBJ2-2; 10 bases map to TRBD2. In germline, CDR1 is GTSNPN, CDR2 SVGIG (reference sequence). The CDR3 has 16 residues. Trimming took 5 bases from V and 0 from J; bases not matched to a gene: 6. The chain's CDR3 is CAWLGLAASNTGELFF. For the CDR3, the DNA is TGTGCCTGGCTAGGACTAGCGGCCTCGAACACCGGGGAGCTGTTTTTT. Using reference TRBV30 and TRBJ2-2 for the parts outside the CDR3, the full variable domain is SQTIHQWPATLVQPVGSPLSLECTVEGTSNPNLYWYRQAAGRGLQLLFYSVGIGQISSEVPQNLSASRPQDRQFILSSKKLLLSDSGFYLCAWLGLAASNTGELFFGEGSRLTVL.

This clone was detected only a few times. The chain carries TRBV2 and TRBJ1-2; D uncertain. V was clipped by 7 bases and J by 4 bases, with 4 bases between them. The CDR3 extends over 10 amino acids. Germline V gene data show CDR1 as SNHLY and CDR2 as FYNNEI. In DNA, the CDR3 is TGTGCCAGCACCGTCTATGGCTACACCTTC. It is translated as CASTVYGYTF.

The CDR3 is CASSHDRGPPYEQYF. DNA for the CDR3: TGTGCCAGCAGCCACGACAGGGGACCACCCTACGAGCAGTACTTC. The V gene is TRBV4-2, the J gene TRBJ2-7, with 8 bases identical to TRBD1. The CDR3 is 15 amino acids. Germline CDR1 reads LGHNA; CDR2 reads YNFKEQ. V lost 3 bases to trimming and J lost 2 bases; unmatched junction nucleotides: 6.

The genes are TRBV12-5 and TRBJ2-3; the match to TRBD1 covers 7 bases. V lost 3 bases to trimming and J lost 3 bases; unmatched junction nucleotides: 3. From germline, CDR1 is LGHNT and CDR2 FRNRAP. The length of the CDR3 is 14 residues. Here the CDR3 DNA reads TGTGCTAGTGGTTTAAGGGGGCGGACAGATACGCAGTATTTT. This encodes CASGLRGRTDTQYF.

This clone showed up just once. The chain carries TRBV6-4 and TRBJ2-3; 8 nucleotides agree with TRBD2. The CDR3 sequence is 15 residues long. V lost 0 bases to trimming and J lost 4 bases; unmatched junction nucleotides: 3. Germline loops: CDR1 MRHNA, CDR2 SNTAGT. CDR3 sequence (DNA): TGTGCCAGCAGTGACTCCGGGGGGGCATCAGATACGCAGTATTTT. This sequence encodes CASSDSGGASDTQYF.

The chain links TRBV5-4 to TRBJ1-1; possible D gene TRBD1, 6 bases. Trimming pared 4 bases from V and 4 bases from J, leaving 14 bases between. This CDR3 is built from 14 residues. Germline values: CDR1 SGHNT, CDR2 YYREEE (reference sequence). In DNA form, the CDR3 reads TGTGCCAGCAGCCTAGGGACGGACAGCACTGAAGCTTTCTTT. Translation gives CASSLGTDSTEAFF.

The J gene is TRBJ1-2, the V gene TRBV30, with a weak D call TRBD1 (5 bases). The CDR3 loop spans 12 amino acids. Trimming took 4 bases from V and 8 from J, leaving 14 bases between them. Germline V lookup: CDR1 GTSNPN, CDR2 SVGIG (reference sequence). For the CDR3, the DNA is TGTGCCTGGAACGCAGGGCCTTCCGGCTACACCTTC. It codes for CAWNAGPSGYTF. Based on the CDR3 plus reference TRBV30 and TRBJ1-2, the full variable domain is SQTIHQWPATLVQPVGSPLSLECTVEGTSNPNLYWYRQAAGRGLQLLFYSVGIGQISSEVPQNLSASRPQDRQFILSSKKLLLSDSGFYLCAWNAGPSGYTFGSGTRLTVV.

The V and J genes are TRBV9 and TRBJ2-3; 7 bases agree with TRBD2. V was pared by 0 bases and J by 5 bases, with 6 bases of the junction left unmatched. The CDR3 is made up of 15 amino acids. Looked up from germline, CDR1 is SGDLS and CDR2 is YYNGEE. The CDR3 region is CASSVGWGGGDTQYF. Written as DNA, the CDR3 is TGTGCCAGCAGCGTAGGGTGGGGCGGGGGAGATACGCAGTATTTT. Variable domain in full (rest from reference TRBV9 and TRBJ2-3): DSGVTQTPKHLITATGQRVTLRCSPRSGDLSVYWYQQSLDQGLQFLIQYYNGEERAKGNILERFSAQQFPDLHSELNLSSLELGDSALYFCASSVGWGGGDTQYFGPGTRLTVL.

V and J are TRBV5-8 and TRBJ2-3; a possible D gene is TRBD2 (6 bases). The CDR3 is 18 residues long. Trimming took off 4 bases at V and 0 bases at J, with 21 bases between the two ends. Germline V gene data show CDR1 as SGHTS and CDR2 as YDEGEE. CDR3 in DNA: TGTGCCAGCAGCCAGACCAGGAGGGCGGAAACTAGCACAGATACGCAGTATTTT. Its protein is CASSQTRRAETSTDTQYF.

This clone was found a few times. The chain links TRBV7-2 to TRBJ2-7, with D tentatively TRBD2 (6 bases). There are 14 residues in the CDR3. The germline CDR1 and CDR2 sequences are SGHTA and FQGNSA. V was clipped by 5 bases and J by 6 bases, with 17 bases between them. CDR3 DNA: TGTGCCAGCAGCCCCGGGGCGGGGTTAGGCGAGCAGTACTTC. Encoded protein: CASSPGAGLGEQYF.

CDR3 protein: CASSPRVASTDTQYF. The CDR3 region has the DNA TGTGCCAGCAGCCCCAGGGTAGCAAGCACAGATACGCAGTATTTT. The J gene is TRBJ2-3, the V gene TRBV7-2; tentative D call: TRBD1 (5 bases). Trimming removed 5 bases from V and 0 bases from J, with 12 bases in between. CDR1 and CDR2 from the germline V gene are SGHTA and FQGNSA. The CDR3 consists of 15 residues.

The chain recombines TRBV11-2 with TRBJ2-1; weak D call: TRBD1 (6 bases). CDR1 and CDR2 from the germline V gene are SGHAT and FQNNGV. V lost 1 base and J 9 bases, leaving 13 bases between the germline ends. The CDR3 loop spans 14 amino acids. This CDR3 is CASSLGYRVREQFF. Here the CDR3 DNA reads TGTGCCAGCAGCTTAGGGTACAGGGTCCGTGAGCAGTTCTTC.

V and J are TRBV18 and TRBJ1-6; D perhaps matches TRBD1 (5 bases). Between the trimmed V and J ends, which lost 2 bases and 10 bases, there was a span of 12 bases. CDR3 size: 14 residues. Germline CDR1 KGHSH, CDR2 LQKENI. The DNA of the CDR3 is TGTGCCAGCTCACCAGGGGGGTATGAATCACCCCTCCACTTT. Its translation: CASSPGGYESPLHF.

The gene calls are TRBV5-1 and TRBJ2-3, with a possible D match to TRBD1 (6 bases). Germline CDR1 SGHRS, CDR2 YFSETQ. With 8 bases removed from V and 1 base from J, the gap between germline ends came to 14 bases. The CDR3 contains 14 residues. The CDR3 nucleotides are TGCGCCAGTAAACAGGGTTGGGGCACAGATACGCAGTATTTT. It codes for CASKQGWGTDTQYF. Combining the CDR3 with reference TRBV5-1 and TRBJ2-3 gives the whole variable domain KAGVTQTPRYLIKTRGQQVTLSCSPISGHRSVSWYQQTPGQGLQFLFEYFSETQRNKGNFPGRFSGRQFSNSRSEMNVSTLELGDSALYLCASKQGWGTDTQYFGPGTRLTVL.

This chain joins TRBV25-1 and TRBJ2-7, with 8 bases that match TRBD1. Trimming at V came to 3 bases and at J to 3 bases, leaving 7 bases not matched to a gene. The CDR3 has 15 residues. Germline-derived CDR1 and CDR2 are MGHDK and SYGVNS. The CDR3 region is CASSDSGQVIYEQYF. The CDR3 DNA reads as TGTGCCAGCAGTGACTCGGGACAGGTTATCTACGAGCAGTACTTC.

This clone was seen only once. V usage is TRBV4-3 and J usage is TRBJ2-1; 8 bases align to TRBD2. The J segment lost 10 bases and the V segment lost 2 bases, leaving 10 bases of the junction unmatched. Germline CDR1 and CDR2: LGHNA and YSLEER. The CDR3 is 15 amino acids. CDR3 in amino acids: CASSQRAGGGREQFF. Written as DNA, the CDR3 is TGCGCCAGCAGCCAAAGGGCGGGGGGCGGCCGAGAGCAGTTCTTC.

This clone has a handful of counts. V is TRBV11-3 and J is TRBJ2-1; D is possibly TRBD2 (6 bases). The CDR3 length is 14 residues. Per the germline V gene, CDR1 is SGHNT and CDR2 is YENEEA. V was cut by 2 bases and J by 5 bases, with 10 bases left in between. CDR3 region: CASSLYGGDNEQFF. In DNA, the CDR3 is TGTGCCAGCAGCTTATACGGGGGAGACAATGAGCAGTTCTTC.

The chain links TRBV6-6 to TRBJ1-2; 7 bases are a match to TRBD1. V trimming: 6 bases; J trimming: 4 bases; junction bases outside the gene matches: 8. Germline V gene lookup returns CDR1 MNHNY and CDR2 SVGAGI (reference sequence). CDR3 size: 14 residues. The CDR3 here is CASREGARGYGYTF. The CDR3 DNA follows: TGTGCCAGCAGAGAGGGGGCGCGGGGCTATGGCTACACCTTC.

The gene calls are TRBV19 and TRBJ1-5; the D is unclear. V dropped 5 bases and J dropped 2 bases, with 10 bases sitting between them. The germline V gene has CDR1 LNHDA and CDR2 SQIVND (reference sequence). The CDR3 runs 14 residues. The CDR3 loop is CASSARSGNQPQHF. CDR3 DNA sequence: TGTGCCAGTAGTGCTCGGAGTGGCAATCAGCCCCAGCATTTT.

The chain carries TRBV5-4 and TRBJ2-6; unclear D gene. Germline assignment: CDR1 SGHNT and CDR2 YYREEE (reference sequence). V was pared by 2 bases and J by 2 bases, with 2 bases between. This CDR3 is 13 amino acids long. The CDR3 region has the DNA TGTGCCAGCAGCTTTACTGGGGCCAACGTCCTGACTTTC. This codes for CASSFTGANVLTF.

J is TRBJ1-1 and V is TRBV5-1; no reliable D call. Germline values: CDR1 SGHRS, CDR2 YFSETQ. This CDR3 has 14 amino acids. V lost 5 bases to trimming and J lost 0 bases, with 11 bases between them. The DNA of the CDR3 is TGCGCCAGCAGTCTGGGCGCTGTGAACACTGAAGCTTTCTTT. It specifies CASSLGAVNTEAFF.